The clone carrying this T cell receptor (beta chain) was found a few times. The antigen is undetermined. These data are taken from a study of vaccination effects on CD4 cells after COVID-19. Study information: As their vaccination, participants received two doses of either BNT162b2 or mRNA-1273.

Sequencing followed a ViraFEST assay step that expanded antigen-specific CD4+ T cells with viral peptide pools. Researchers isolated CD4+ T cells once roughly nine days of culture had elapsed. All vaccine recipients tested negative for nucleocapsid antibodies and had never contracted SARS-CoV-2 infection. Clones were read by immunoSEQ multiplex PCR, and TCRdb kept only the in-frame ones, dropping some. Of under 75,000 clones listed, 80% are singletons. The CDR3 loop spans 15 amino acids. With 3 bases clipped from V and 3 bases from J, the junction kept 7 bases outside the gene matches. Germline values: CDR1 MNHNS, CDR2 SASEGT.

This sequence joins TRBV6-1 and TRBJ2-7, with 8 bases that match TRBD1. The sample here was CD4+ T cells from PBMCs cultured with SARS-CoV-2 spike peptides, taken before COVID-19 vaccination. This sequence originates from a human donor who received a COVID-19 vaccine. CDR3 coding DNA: TGTGCCAGCAGTGAGGGTTTGGACAGGGTCTACGAGCAGTACGTC. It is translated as CASSEGLDRVYEQYV.